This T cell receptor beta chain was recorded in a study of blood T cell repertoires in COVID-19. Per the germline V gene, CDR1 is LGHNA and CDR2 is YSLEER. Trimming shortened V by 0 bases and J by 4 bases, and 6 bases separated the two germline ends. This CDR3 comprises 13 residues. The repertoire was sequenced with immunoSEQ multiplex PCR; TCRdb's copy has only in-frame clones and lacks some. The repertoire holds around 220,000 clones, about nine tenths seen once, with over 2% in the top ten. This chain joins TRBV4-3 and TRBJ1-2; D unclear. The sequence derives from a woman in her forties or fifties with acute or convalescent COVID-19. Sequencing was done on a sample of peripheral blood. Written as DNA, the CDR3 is TGCGCCAGCAGCCAAGAACAGTCCTATGGCTACACCTTC. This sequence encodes CASSQEQSYGYTF.